Listed below are T cell receptor beta chains from one sample, sequenced in a study of blood T cell repertoires in COVID-19. Measured with immunoSEQ multiplex PCR; TCRdb has only the in-frame clones, and not every one. In the table there are a few hundred thousand clones, less than 90% of which are singletons. Sequencing was carried out using peripheral blood. Source of these receptors: a man aged 55 to 70 who had recovered from COVID-19. Each CDR3 is given with its conserved first and last residue. D genes are given only for firm matches. A row's size may be missing; if present it is once, few, many or a size class.

v_call: TRBV4-2; d_call: NA; j_call: TRBJ1-6; clone_size: NA; cdr3_aa: CASSQGRRSPLHF; cdr3_nt: TGTGCCAGCAGCCAGGGCAGGCGTTCACCCCTCCACTTT
v_call: TRBV27; d_call: TRBD2; j_call: TRBJ2-5; clone_size: NA; cdr3_aa: CASSLYLSGGEETQYF; cdr3_nt: TGTGCCAGCAGTTTATACCTTAGCGGGGGGGAAGAGACCCAGTACTTC
v_call: TRBV10-3; d_call: NA; j_call: TRBJ2-2; clone_size: NA; cdr3_aa: CAIRQVLGGELFF; cdr3_nt: TGTGCCATCAGGCAGGTTTTGGGCGGGGAGCTGTTTTTT
v_call: TRBV5-1; d_call: TRBD2; j_call: TRBJ2-1; clone_size: NA; cdr3_aa: CASSGSGTSGKGEQFF; cdr3_nt: TGCGCCAGCAGCGGTTCCGGGACTAGCGGGAAGGGTGAGCAATTCTTC
v_call: TRBV29-1; d_call: NA; j_call: TRBJ2-2; clone_size: many; cdr3_aa: CSTTQGTNTGELFF; cdr3_nt: TGCAGCACCACACAGGGGACTAACACCGGGGAGCTGTTTTTT
v_call: TRBV19; d_call: TRBD1; j_call: TRBJ1-4; clone_size: NA; cdr3_aa: CASSLDRTDEKLFF; cdr3_nt: TGTGCCAGTAGCTTGGACAGGACCGATGAAAAACTGTTTTTT
v_call: TRBV3-1/TRBV3-2; d_call: TRBD2; j_call: TRBJ2-1; clone_size: NA; cdr3_aa: CASSQGGGQFF; cdr3_nt: TGTGCCAGCAGCCAAGGCGGGGGGCAGTTCTTC
v_call: TRBV16; d_call: TRBD2; j_call: TRBJ2-7; clone_size: NA; cdr3_aa: CASSLTSGRYEQYF; cdr3_nt: TGTGCCAGCAGCCTGACTAGCGGGAGGTACGAGCAGTACTTC
v_call: TRBV9; d_call: NA; j_call: TRBJ1-2; clone_size: NA; cdr3_aa: CASSVANGPGYGYTF; cdr3_nt: TGTGCCAGCAGCGTAGCTAACGGACCGGGGTATGGCTACACCTTC
v_call: TRBV18; d_call: TRBD1; j_call: TRBJ1-1; clone_size: NA; cdr3_aa: CASSTITGGSAPNTEAFF; cdr3_nt: TGTGCCAGCTCAACAATTACAGGGGGTTCAGCCCCGAACACTGAAGCTTTCTTT
v_call: TRBV7-7; d_call: NA; j_call: TRBJ2-2; clone_size: NA; cdr3_aa: CASSLGLARANTGELFF; cdr3_nt: TGTGCCAGCAGCCTAGGGCTAGCGCGCGCGAACACCGGGGAGCTGTTTTTT
v_call: TRBV19; d_call: NA; j_call: TRBJ1-5; clone_size: NA; cdr3_aa: CASKTATRHSNQPQHF; cdr3_nt: TGTGCCAGTAAGACGGCGACGCGACATAGCAATCAGCCCCAGCATTTT
v_call: TRBV28; d_call: NA; j_call: TRBJ1-5; clone_size: NA; cdr3_aa: CASTRQGFEPQHF; cdr3_nt: TGTGCCAGCACCCGCCAGGGTTTTGAGCCCCAGCATTTT
v_call: TRBV7-9; d_call: NA; j_call: TRBJ1-2; clone_size: few; cdr3_aa: CASSLGAGLAYGYTF; cdr3_nt: TGTGCCAGCAGCTTAGGGGCAGGGCTTGCCTATGGCTACACCTTC
v_call: TRBV5-1; d_call: TRBD2; j_call: TRBJ2-1; clone_size: NA; cdr3_aa: CASSPRTSGSPHEQFF; cdr3_nt: TGCGCCAGCAGCCCGAGGACTAGCGGGAGTCCTCATGAGCAGTTCTTC
v_call: TRBV30; d_call: NA; j_call: TRBJ2-2; clone_size: NA; cdr3_aa: CAWSVPLRRRRTGELFF; cdr3_nt: TGTGCCTGGAGTGTACCGCTTCGGAGACGGCGCACCGGGGAGCTGTTTTTT
v_call: TRBV24-1; d_call: NA; j_call: TRBJ2-3; clone_size: few; cdr3_aa: CATSESGMSTQYF; cdr3_nt: TGTGCCACCAGTGAATCAGGGATGAGTACGCAGTATTTT
v_call: TRBV11-2; d_call: NA; j_call: TRBJ2-7; clone_size: NA; cdr3_aa: CASSLVPSSYEQYF; cdr3_nt: TGTGCCAGCAGCTTAGTACCTAGCTCCTACGAGCAGTACTTC
v_call: TRBV19; d_call: TRBD2; j_call: TRBJ2-3; clone_size: NA; cdr3_aa: CASSAGASGRANTQYF; cdr3_nt: TGTGCCAGTAGTGCCGGGGCTAGCGGGAGGGCCAATACGCAGTATTTT
v_call: TRBV5-1; d_call: NA; j_call: TRBJ2-1; clone_size: NA; cdr3_aa: CASSLGTDNEQFF; cdr3_nt: TGCGCCAGCAGCTTGGGGACAGACAATGAGCAGTTCTTC
v_call: TRBV6-1; d_call: NA; j_call: TRBJ1-1; clone_size: NA; cdr3_aa: CASSEQAMNTEAFF; cdr3_nt: TGTGCCAGCAGTGAACAGGCCATGAACACTGAAGCTTTCTTT
v_call: TRBV7-3; d_call: TRBD1; j_call: TRBJ2-2; clone_size: NA; cdr3_aa: CASSLLGQGAGATGELFF; cdr3_nt: TGTGCCAGCAGCTTACTGGGACAGGGGGCAGGGGCCACCGGGGAGCTGTTTTTT
v_call: TRBV2; d_call: TRBD2; j_call: TRBJ2-3; clone_size: NA; cdr3_aa: CASTLAGGPVDTQYF; cdr3_nt: TGTGCCAGCACGCTAGCGGGAGGGCCCGTGGATACGCAGTATTTT
v_call: TRBV18; d_call: TRBD2; j_call: TRBJ2-1; clone_size: NA; cdr3_aa: CASSPIPGTSGTNEQFF; cdr3_nt: TGTGCCAGCTCACCTATACCGGGGACTAGCGGGACCAATGAGCAGTTCTTC
v_call: TRBV6-1; d_call: TRBD1; j_call: TRBJ1-5; clone_size: NA; cdr3_aa: CASSGKQGSVSNQPQHF; cdr3_nt: TGTGCCAGCAGTGGAAAACAGGGGTCAGTAAGCAATCAGCCCCAGCATTTT
v_call: TRBV12-3/TRBV12-4; d_call: NA; j_call: TRBJ2-7; clone_size: few; cdr3_aa: CASRTGGNYEQYF; cdr3_nt: TGTGCCAGCCGAACCGGCGGGAACTACGAGCAGTACTTC
v_call: TRBV10-3; d_call: NA; j_call: TRBJ2-3; clone_size: NA; cdr3_aa: CAIRDSTDTQYF; cdr3_nt: TGTGCCATCAGGGACAGTACAGATACGCAGTATTTT
v_call: TRBV7-9; d_call: NA; j_call: TRBJ2-3; clone_size: NA; cdr3_aa: CASSRTGGLASTDTQYF; cdr3_nt: TGTGCCAGCAGCAGAACCGGGGGACTTGCTAGCACAGATACGCAGTATTTT
v_call: TRBV6-4; d_call: TRBD1; j_call: TRBJ1-2; clone_size: NA; cdr3_aa: CASRTTGTGGHGYTF; cdr3_nt: TGTGCCAGTCGAACGACCGGGACAGGGGGGCATGGCTACACCTTC
v_call: TRBV7-9; d_call: NA; j_call: TRBJ2-1; clone_size: NA; cdr3_aa: CASSLLDSAYNEQFF; cdr3_nt: TGTGCCAGCAGCTTATTGGACAGCGCCTACAATGAGCAGTTCTTC
v_call: TRBV7-9; d_call: TRBD2; j_call: TRBJ2-3; clone_size: once; cdr3_aa: CASSLGLAGFTDTQYF; cdr3_nt: TGTGCCAGCAGCCTCGGACTAGCGGGTTTCACAGATACGCAGTATTTT
v_call: TRBV6-5; d_call: NA; j_call: TRBJ2-7; clone_size: NA; cdr3_aa: CASRPDTSLSYEQYF; cdr3_nt: TGTGCCAGCAGACCGGACACGTCGCTCTCCTACGAGCAGTACTTC
v_call: TRBV20-1; d_call: NA; j_call: TRBJ2-1; clone_size: NA; cdr3_aa: CSTSDYNEQFF; cdr3_nt: TGCAGCACCTCAGATTACAATGAGCAGTTCTTC
v_call: TRBV29-1; d_call: TRBD1; j_call: TRBJ2-5; clone_size: NA; cdr3_aa: CSVEVAGGFRAQYF; cdr3_nt: TGCAGCGTTGAAGTGGCAGGGGGTTTCCGGGCCCAGTACTTC
v_call: TRBV28; d_call: NA; j_call: TRBJ2-1; clone_size: NA; cdr3_aa: CASSLSYNEQFF; cdr3_nt: TGTGCCAGCAGTCTCTCCTACAATGAGCAGTTCTTC
v_call: TRBV6-5; d_call: TRBD1; j_call: TRBJ1-1; clone_size: NA; cdr3_aa: CASSRQGGRNTEAFF; cdr3_nt: TGTGCCAGCAGTAGACAGGGGGGACGGAACACTGAAGCTTTCTTT
v_call: TRBV19; d_call: TRBD1; j_call: TRBJ2-2; clone_size: few; cdr3_aa: CASRDRPNTGELFF; cdr3_nt: TGTGCCAGTCGGGACAGGCCCAACACCGGGGAGCTGTTTTTT
v_call: TRBV14; d_call: NA; j_call: TRBJ2-6; clone_size: NA; cdr3_aa: CASSSYLGANVLTF; cdr3_nt: TGTGCCAGCAGCTCATACCTAGGGGCCAACGTCCTGACTTTC
v_call: TRBV9; d_call: NA; j_call: TRBJ2-1; clone_size: NA; cdr3_aa: CASSPSGTPYNEQFF; cdr3_nt: TGTGCCAGCAGCCCTAGTGGGACTCCCTACAATGAGCAGTTCTTC
v_call: TRBV11-3; d_call: NA; j_call: TRBJ2-1; clone_size: NA; cdr3_aa: CASSFRDNEQFF; cdr3_nt: TGTGCCAGCAGCTTCCGGGACAATGAGCAGTTCTTC
v_call: TRBV15; d_call: TRBD2; j_call: TRBJ2-5; clone_size: once; cdr3_aa: CATSRATSGVETQYF; cdr3_nt: TGTGCCACCAGCAGGGCTACTAGCGGGGTCGAGACCCAGTACTTC
v_call: TRBV30; d_call: TRBD1; j_call: TRBJ2-5; clone_size: NA; cdr3_aa: CAWSRPARDRGKTQYF; cdr3_nt: TGTGCCTGGAGCAGACCCGCGCGGGACAGGGGGAAGACCCAGTACTTC
v_call: TRBV2; d_call: TRBD2; j_call: TRBJ2-1; clone_size: NA; cdr3_aa: CASGTPGLAGRRNEQFF; cdr3_nt: TGTGCCAGCGGAACACCGGGACTAGCGGGGCGGCGGAATGAGCAGTTCTTC
v_call: TRBV3-1/TRBV3-2; d_call: NA; j_call: TRBJ2-2; clone_size: NA; cdr3_aa: CASSQAPSTGELFF; cdr3_nt: TGTGCCAGCAGCCAAGCCCCCTCGACCGGGGAGCTGTTTTTT
v_call: TRBV12-3/TRBV12-4; d_call: TRBD1; j_call: TRBJ1-2; clone_size: NA; cdr3_aa: CASRAGQVYGYTF; cdr3_nt: TGTGCCAGCAGGGCAGGACAGGTATATGGCTACACCTTC
v_call: TRBV5-1; d_call: TRBD1; j_call: TRBJ1-1; clone_size: NA; cdr3_aa: CASSFTGGPMNTEAFF; cdr3_nt: TGCGCCAGCAGTTTTACAGGGGGCCCTATGAACACTGAAGCTTTCTTT
v_call: TRBV19; d_call: NA; j_call: TRBJ2-1; clone_size: NA; cdr3_aa: CASSKAGHEQFF; cdr3_nt: TGTGCCAGTAGTAAGGCAGGTCATGAGCAGTTCTTC
v_call: TRBV6-6; d_call: NA; j_call: TRBJ1-1; clone_size: NA; cdr3_aa: CASSSQGHNTEAFF; cdr3_nt: TGTGCCAGCAGTTCCCAGGGGCACAACACTGAAGCTTTCTTT
v_call: TRBV6-6; d_call: TRBD1; j_call: TRBJ1-3; clone_size: NA; cdr3_aa: CASSRSTIQGRAGNTIYF; cdr3_nt: TGTGCCAGCAGCCGATCCACCATACAGGGGAGAGCTGGAAACACCATATATTTT
v_call: TRBV5-1; d_call: NA; j_call: TRBJ2-7; clone_size: NA; cdr3_aa: CASSLVPGSYEQYF; cdr3_nt: TGCGCCAGCAGCTTGGTTCCGGGGTCCTACGAGCAGTACTTC
v_call: TRBV6-5; d_call: NA; j_call: TRBJ2-3; clone_size: NA; cdr3_aa: CASTFYTDTQYF; cdr3_nt: TGTGCCAGCACTTTCTACACAGATACGCAGTATTTT
v_call: TRBV19; d_call: NA; j_call: TRBJ2-5; clone_size: few; cdr3_aa: CASSIGGGGGETQYF; cdr3_nt: TGTGCCAGTAGTATAGGTGGGGGAGGAGGAGAGACCCAGTACTTC
v_call: TRBV11-2; d_call: NA; j_call: TRBJ2-7; clone_size: NA; cdr3_aa: CASRRDTKSYEQYF; cdr3_nt: TGTGCCAGCCGAAGGGACACAAAATCGTACGAGCAGTACTTC
v_call: TRBV5-5; d_call: NA; j_call: TRBJ2-5; clone_size: NA; cdr3_aa: CASSLGVGGETQYF; cdr3_nt: TGTGCCAGCAGCTTGGGTGTCGGCGGAGAGACCCAGTACTTC
v_call: TRBV6-9; d_call: NA; j_call: TRBJ2-5; clone_size: once; cdr3_aa: CASSRQPPQETQYF; cdr3_nt: TGTGCCAGCTCGAGGCAGCCCCCTCAAGAGACCCAGTACTTC
v_call: TRBV7-9; d_call: TRBD1; j_call: TRBJ2-5; clone_size: NA; cdr3_aa: CASSLGMTGIYF; cdr3_nt: TGTGCCAGCAGCTTAGGAATGACAGGGATTTACTTC
v_call: TRBV30; d_call: TRBD2; j_call: TRBJ2-7; clone_size: NA; cdr3_aa: CAWSRLAGGRRYEQYF; cdr3_nt: TGTGCCTGGAGTCGTCTAGCGGGAGGTCGAAGGTACGAGCAGTACTTC
v_call: TRBV7-8; d_call: TRBD1; j_call: TRBJ2-7; clone_size: NA; cdr3_aa: CASSSRGQGSSYEQYF; cdr3_nt: TGTGCCAGCAGCTCACGGGGACAGGGCAGTAGTTACGAGCAGTACTTC
v_call: TRBV9; d_call: NA; j_call: TRBJ1-2; clone_size: NA; cdr3_aa: CASSVGTVPYGYTF; cdr3_nt: TGTGCCAGCAGCGTAGGGACAGTTCCCTATGGCTACACCTTC
v_call: TRBV12-3/TRBV12-4; d_call: NA; j_call: TRBJ1-1; clone_size: NA; cdr3_aa: CATGSQGAEAFF; cdr3_nt: TGTGCCACCGGAAGCCAGGGCGCTGAAGCTTTCTTT